Listed here are 29 T cell receptor beta chains from one sample, sequenced in a study of T cell repertoires in cytomegalovirus infection. These receptors lack a known antigen. TCRdb itself ran the reads through MiXCR, one entry per CDR3 protein. The sample has just under 500,000 distinct CDR3 sequences; more than 30% are singletons. The material sequenced was cultured PBMCs, taken from culture after CMV antigen stimulation. The receptors were sampled from a human donor in good health (CMV status not recorded). Some clones in this sample may be carry-over from other donors' samples.

This clonotype was observed once. The chain is built from TRBV4-1 and TRBJ1-3; 8 bases map to TRBD1. J gave up 6 bases and V 5 bases, and 6 bases lay outside the gene matches. The CDR3 is 14 amino acids. Germline V CDR1 and CDR2: MGHRA, YSYEKL. DNA for the CDR3: TGCGCCAGCAGCGTGACAGGGGTTGCAAACACCATATATTTT. Translating gives CASSVTGVANTIYF.

The rearrangement uses TRBV7-3 and TRBJ2-1, with D possibly TRBD1 on 5 matching bases. Between the trimmed V and J ends, which lost 2 bases and 8 bases, there was a span of 16 bases. CDR3 length: 15 amino acids. Looked up from germline, CDR1 is SGHTA and CDR2 is FQGTGA. CDR3: CASSLDVWGRHEQFF. The DNA of the CDR3 is TGTGCCAGCAGCTTAGACGTCTGGGGCCGGCATGAGCAGTTCTTC.

This chain joins TRBV6-5 and TRBJ2-2, with 7 bases lining up with TRBD1. V lost 5 bases, J lost 2 bases, and 8 bases stayed unmatched. The V gene's germline CDR1 is MNHEY and CDR2 SVGAGI. This CDR3 spans 16 amino acids. In DNA, the CDR3 is TGTGCCAGCAGTAAGGGACAGATACTAAACACCGGGGAGCTGTTTTTT. It encodes CASSKGQILNTGELFF.

V and J are TRBV28 and TRBJ2-7, with D tentatively TRBD2 (6 bases). Trimming pared 2 bases from V and 2 bases from J, leaving 10 bases between. This CDR3 is built from 14 residues. Per the germline V gene, CDR1 is MDHEN and CDR2 is SYDVKM. The CDR3 DNA reads as TGTGCCAGCAGTTTAATTCGCGGGGCCTACGAGCAGTACTTC. This sequence encodes CASSLIRGAYEQYF. Full variable domain (remainder filled in from reference TRBV28 and TRBJ2-7): DVKVTQSSRYLVKRTGEKVFLECVQDMDHENMFWYRQDPGLGLRLIYFSYDVKMKEKGDIPEGYSVSREKKERFSLILESASTNQTSMYLCASSLIRGAYEQYFGPGTRLTVT.

V gene TRBV5-1 combines with J gene TRBJ2-6, with 8 bases matching TRBD1. Germline-derived CDR1 and CDR2 are SGHRS and YFSETQ. This CDR3 region has 17 residues. Unmatched junction bases numbered 9, after V lost 6 bases and J lost 1 base. In DNA, the CDR3 is TGCGCCAGCACCCGTCAGGGGGCCGGATCTGGGGCCAACGTCCTGACTTTC. It translates to CASTRQGAGSGANVLTF.

In this sample, this clonotype turned up many times. The V and J genes are TRBV7-2 and TRBJ2-3; 8 bases are a match to TRBD2. V was clipped by 5 bases and J by 0 bases; unmatched bases: 19. The V gene's germline CDR1 is SGHTA and CDR2 FQGNSA. This CDR3 is 20 amino acids long. This CDR3 is CASSPRGSGRLGYSTDTQYF. In nucleotides, the CDR3 is TGTGCCAGCAGCCCCCGAGGGAGCGGGAGATTGGGGTATAGCACAGATACGCAGTATTTT.

This clonotype has more than one count but fewer than ten. The chain is built from TRBV2 and TRBJ1-3; D is unclear. CDR3 length equals 13 residues. V was shortened by 4 bases and J by 2 bases, with 6 bases between the two germline ends. Germline CDR1 reads SNHLY; CDR2 reads FYNNEI. CDR3 amino acids: CASSVEAGNTIYF. The CDR3 coding sequence is TGTGCCAGCAGTGTCGAGGCTGGAAACACCATATATTTT.

The genes are TRBV23-1 and TRBJ2-2; 9 bases are a match to TRBD2. TRBV23-1 is an ORF for which the function is uncertain. The CDR3 is 16 amino acids. Losses at the gene ends were 9 bases for V and 3 bases for J; bases not matched to a gene: 11. The CDR3 DNA is TGCGCCAGGGGGTGCGGGAGGGCCAAGGACACCGGGGAGCTGTTTTTT. This codes for CARGCGRAKDTGELFF.

The rearrangement joins TRBV7-2 to TRBJ2-2; 9 bases line up with TRBD1. V shed 6 bases and J 8 bases; nucleotides not matched to a gene: 7. The CDR3 has 14 residues. Germline V lookup: CDR1 SGHTA, CDR2 FQGNSA. The CDR3 region has the DNA TGTGCCAGCAGTCCGGGACAGGGCAATGGGGAGCTGTTTTTT. It specifies CASSPGQGNGELFF. Combining the CDR3 with reference TRBV7-2 and TRBJ2-2 gives the whole variable domain GAGVSQSPSNKVTEKGKDVELRCDPISGHTALYWYRQSLGQGLEFLIYFQGNSAPDKSGLPSDRFSAERTGGSVSTLTIQRTQQEDSAVYLCASSPGQGNGELFFGEGSRLTVL.

The V call is TRBV29-1, the J call TRBJ2-1, with TRBD2 identical over 7 bases. In germline, CDR1 is SQVTM, CDR2 ANQGSEA. This CDR3 has 13 residues. V dropped 4 bases and J dropped 4; count of bases not matched to a gene: 4. The CDR3 nucleotides read TGCAGCGTTGGGCAGGGAGGGTACAATGAGCAGTTCTTC. Protein: CSVGQGGYNEQFF.

The chain is built from TRBV12-3 or TRBV12-4 and TRBJ2-7; no definite D call. V was cut by 5 bases and J by 3 bases, with 14 bases left in between. The CDR3 totals 14 residues. In DNA form, the CDR3 reads TGTGCCAGCAGTCTGTCGAGCCCCAGCTACGAGCAGTACTTC. The encoded protein is CASSLSSPSYEQYF.

The V and J genes are TRBV12-3 or TRBV12-4 and TRBJ2-3; 7 bases are a match to TRBD2. V was clipped by 6 bases and J by 2 bases; unmatched bases: 14. The CDR3 sequence is 17 residues long. CDR3 sequence: CASRPNPGTTYTDTQYF. In DNA, the CDR3 is TGTGCCAGCAGACCGAACCCCGGGACTACTTACACAGATACGCAGTATTTT.

The rearrangement joins TRBV19 to TRBJ2-7; D gene uncertain. The germline V gene encodes CDR1 LNHDA and CDR2 SQIVND (reference sequence). This CDR3 has 14 residues. V was cut by 5 bases and J by 2 bases, with 13 bases left in between. The CDR3 sequence: CASSPTPATYEQYF. CDR3 nucleotide sequence: TGTGCCAGTAGTCCTACCCCCGCAACCTACGAGCAGTACTTC.

The V gene is TRBV6-1, the J gene TRBJ2-7; D possibly corresponds to TRBD2 (6 bases). The V end lost 7 bases, the J end lost 6 bases, and 16 bases lay between the germline ends. The germline V gene has CDR1 MNHNS and CDR2 SASEGT. The CDR3 covers 13 residues. CDR3: CASTRDSGGEQYF. For the CDR3, the DNA is TGTGCCAGCACACGGGACTCAGGCGGCGAGCAGTACTTC.

In this sample, this clonotype turned up many times. The chain employs TRBV7-2 and TRBJ2-6, with D perhaps assigned TRBD1 or TRBD2 (5 bases each). V was clipped by 5 bases and J by 0 bases, with 20 bases between them. The length of the CDR3 is 19 residues. Per germline, CDR1 SGHTA and CDR2 FQGNSA. Here the CDR3 reads CASSMGTLAASSGANVLTF. DNA of the CDR3: TGTGCCAGCAGCATGGGGACGTTGGCAGCGAGCTCTGGGGCCAACGTCCTGACTTTC.

The rearrangement uses TRBV7-2 and TRBJ2-5; TRBD2 aligns across 7 bases. The CDR3 runs to 13 residues. The germline V gene has CDR1 SGHTA and CDR2 FQGNSA. V was clipped by 5 bases and J by 7 bases; unmatched bases: 7. The CDR3: CASSVVRGVTQYF. CDR3 nucleotide sequence: TGTGCCAGCAGCGTGGTTCGGGGGGTGACCCAGTACTTC.

This chain connects TRBV28 to TRBJ1-1; D remains ambiguous. CDR1 MDHEN and CDR2 SYDVKM come from the germline V gene. The CDR3 is 11 residues long. The ends were cut back, 7 bases at V and 4 bases at J, with 7 bases in the middle. Written as DNA, the CDR3 is TGTGCCAGCAAGGGTGGCACTGAAGCTTTCTTT. Its translation: CASKGGTEAFF. The complete variable domain, with remaining parts taken from reference TRBV28 and TRBJ1-1, reads DVKVTQSSRYLVKRTGEKVFLECVQDMDHENMFWYRQDPGLGLRLIYFSYDVKMKEKGDIPEGYSVSREKKERFSLILESASTNQTSMYLCASKGGTEAFFGQGTRLTVV.

The rearrangement links TRBV5-1 to TRBJ2-7, with a possible D match to TRBD1 (5 bases). Trimming pared 1 base from V and 3 bases from J, leaving 11 bases between. Germline lookup yields CDR1 SGHRS and CDR2 YFSETQ. The CDR3 is made up of 14 amino acids. The CDR3: CASSLRGFHYEQYF. In nucleotides, the CDR3 is TGCGCCAGCAGCTTGAGGGGATTCCACTACGAGCAGTACTTC.

The table lists this clonotype with a few counts. The V call is TRBV12-3 or TRBV12-4, the J call TRBJ2-2; 7 positions match TRBD2. Trimming took 5 bases from V and 5 from J; bases not matched to a gene: 17. This CDR3 comprises 18 residues. CDR3 DNA: TGTGCCAGCAGTCAGACGGCTAGCGGACGCTCGAGGACCGGGGAGCTGTTTTTT. It specifies CASSQTASGRSRTGELFF.

At least ten counts were recorded for this clonotype. V is TRBV4-1 and J is TRBJ1-2; D is unresolved. CDR1 is MGHRA and CDR2 is YSYEKL in the germline V gene. Trimming stripped 0 bases from V and 4 bases from J, with 24 bases between. This CDR3 has 19 amino acids. CDR3 sequence: CASSQDPYSFRQATYGYTF. The CDR3 DNA follows: TGCGCCAGCAGCCAAGATCCTTATAGTTTCCGTCAGGCTACCTATGGCTACACCTTC.

The chain joins TRBV12-3 or TRBV12-4 to TRBJ1-1; D may be TRBD1 (5 bases). This CDR3 contains 14 residues. V lost 5 bases and J 1 base, leaving 11 bases between the germline ends. The CDR3 reads CASSVRVGNTEAFF. The DNA for the CDR3 is TGTGCCAGCAGTGTCAGGGTCGGGAACACTGAAGCTTTCTTT.

This clonotype has only a few counts. V gene TRBV11-3 combines with J gene TRBJ1-1, with TRBD1 identical over 8 bases. Germline values: CDR1 SGHNT, CDR2 YENEEA. With V trimmed by 2 bases and J by 4 bases, 6 bases remained unmatched. This CDR3 has 15 amino acids. The CDR3 bases are TGTGCCAGCAGCTTATTCGGACAGGGTGTCACTGAAGCTTTCTTT. This translates into CASSLFGQGVTEAFF.

V is TRBV19 and J is TRBJ2-1; 12 bases map to TRBD2. Germline values: CDR1 LNHDA, CDR2 SQIVND (reference sequence). This CDR3 contains 16 residues. V trimming: 4 bases; J trimming: 6 bases; junction bases outside the gene matches: 7. This CDR3 is CASSTVTSGRTNEQFF. CDR3 DNA: TGTGCCAGTAGTACCGTTACTAGCGGGAGGACCAATGAGCAGTTCTTC.

The chain is built from TRBV5-1 and TRBJ1-6; D is ambiguous. V was trimmed by 3 bases and J by 7 bases, leaving 8 bases between them. This CDR3 spans 13 amino acids. CDR1 is SGHRS, CDR2 YFSETQ, per germline. The CDR3, as DNA: TGCGCCAGCAGCTCCGATACAAATTCACCCCTCCACTTT. Protein product: CASSSDTNSPLHF.

This chain uses TRBV6-5 with TRBJ2-2; 9 nucleotides match TRBD1. Looked up from germline, CDR1 is MNHEY and CDR2 is SVGAGI. There are 17 residues in the CDR3. The J segment lost 4 bases and the V segment lost 2 bases, leaving 8 bases of the junction unmatched. CDR3 bases: TGTGCCAGCAGTTACCTCGGACAGGGGAAAGGCACCGGGGAGCTGTTTTTT. Amino acids: CASSYLGQGKGTGELFF.

Points on this clonotype: Germline is not matched at one junction end, which may reflect a read error. The chain couples TRBV29-1 to TRBJ1-2; D is ambiguous. The CDR3 spans 17 residues. Germline V gene data show CDR1 as SQVTM and CDR2 as ANQGSEA. The DNA for the CDR3 is TGCAGCGTTGAAGACAGCGATTTTGTTCGGTTTCCTCCGCCCCATTTGTTC. Translated, it gives CSVEDSDFVRFPPPHLF.

This rearrangement joins TRBV11-2 to TRBJ2-2; D perhaps matches TRBD2 (5 bases). Germline-derived CDR1 and CDR2 are SGHAT and FQNNGV. Trimming stripped 5 bases from V and 5 bases from J, with 12 bases between. This CDR3 is 14 amino acids long. CDR3 in DNA: TGTGCCAGCAGCCCCCCCCGGGAAACCGGGGAGCTGTTTTTT. Encoded protein: CASSPPRETGELFF.

On this clonotype: The conserved phenylalanine or tryptophan normally closing the CDR3 is absent here, so this likely arose from a read error. The CDR3 region is CASSYSGRTEAFL. The CDR3 nucleotides are TGTGCCAGCAGTTATTCAGGGCGCACTGAAGCTTTCCTT. The chain combines TRBV6-2 or TRBV6-3 with TRBJ1-1; D is perhaps TRBD1 (5 bases). Germline V lookup: CDR1 MNHEY, CDR2 SVGEGT. The CDR3 consists of 13 residues. Trimming stripped 3 bases from V and 4 bases from J, with 9 bases between.

The V and J genes are TRBV18 and TRBJ2-7; D possibly corresponds to TRBD1 (5 bases). Germline values: CDR1 KGHSH, CDR2 LQKENI. The CDR3 sequence is 14 residues long. The V end was cut by 2 bases, the J end by 6 bases, with 14 bases between. The CDR3 loop reads CASSPVQGWGEQYV. The CDR3 DNA reads as TGTGCCAGCTCACCAGTTCAGGGATGGGGCGAGCAGTACGTC.